This section outlines one TCR beta chain sequence together with its context. This specimen belongs to a study of blood T cell repertoires in COVID-19. V shed 0 bases and J 4 bases; nucleotides not matched to a gene: 5. Germline assignment: CDR1 LGHNA and CDR2 YNFKEQ. The length of the CDR3 is 15 residues. Clones were read by immunoSEQ multiplex PCR, and TCRdb kept only the in-frame ones, dropping some. The profile shows about 240,000 clones, about 86% of them singletons. This TCR was sampled from a man in his 60s with acute or convalescent COVID-19. The specimen was peripheral blood. This sequence joins TRBV4-2 and TRBJ1-2, with 7 nucleotides matching TRBD1. CDR3 sequence: CASSQEGQAAYGYTF. The CDR3 bases are TGTGCCAGCAGCCAAGAAGGACAGGCGGCCTATGGCTACACCTTC.